A single sample gave rise to the 26 T cell receptor beta chains below, sequenced in a study of shared clonotypes between healthy human individuals. The naive CD8 subset, CD45RO-negative cells positively selected for CCR7, excluded terminally differentiated effector memory CD45RA+ cells. TCRdb's copy holds only in-frame clones and misses some; the assay was immunoSEQ multiplex PCR. The sample includes 560,000 or so clones, 95% to 97% seen only once; the top ten take approximately 0.12%. The sample comprised naive CD8+ T cells sorted from blood. These receptors were obtained from a woman aged 25 to 39 in good health.

The chain links TRBV6-1 to TRBJ1-4; no clear D gene. This CDR3 has 14 residues. Germline assignment: CDR1 MNHNS and CDR2 SASEGT. V gave up 6 bases and J gave up 7 bases, with 15 bases separating them. The DNA for the CDR3 is TGTGCCAGCAGCGTTAACGACATAACTGAAAAACTGTTTTTT. Its translation: CASSVNDITEKLFF.

The chain has TRBV19 and TRBJ2-1; 9 nucleotides match TRBD1. CDR3 length: 15 amino acids. Trimming removed 7 bases from V and 6 bases from J; junction bases left unmatched: 10. CDR1 and CDR2 from the germline V gene are LNHDA and SQIVND (reference sequence). This CDR3 reads CASTEPGQGSNEQFF. The CDR3 nucleotides are TGTGCCAGTACCGAACCGGGACAGGGTTCCAATGAGCAGTTCTTC.

V is TRBV30 and J is TRBJ1-1, with unresolved D. The V and J ends lost 5 bases and 1 base respectively, with 8 bases between them. Germline V gene sequence: CDR1 GTSNPN, CDR2 SVGIG (reference sequence). There are 12 residues in the CDR3. CDR3 bases: TGTGCCTGGGATAAGGGGAACACTGAAGCTTTCTTT. Its translation is CAWDKGNTEAFF.

The chain uses TRBV29-1 and TRBJ2-3, with a weak D call TRBD1 (6 bases). Trimming took 7 bases from V and 4 from J, leaving 24 bases between them. This CDR3 has 16 residues. Germline-derived CDR1 and CDR2 are SQVTM and ANQGSEA. DNA of the CDR3: TGCAGCGAGGGAGACCCGACAGGCCCAGGGGCAGATACGCAGTATTTT. Translating it yields CSEGDPTGPGADTQYF.

The rearrangement links TRBV6-1 to TRBJ1-5; 7 bases match TRBD1. CDR3 size: 14 residues. After removal of 6 bases from V and 0 bases from J, the junction contained 2 bases not matched to a gene. Germline V gene lookup returns CDR1 MNHNS and CDR2 SASEGT. The CDR3 DNA reads TGTGCCAGCAGGACAGGGTATAGCAATCAGCCCCAGCATTTT. This codes for CASRTGYSNQPQHF.

V is TRBV7-9 and J is TRBJ2-2; D call uncertain. CDR3 length equals 13 residues. V lost 0 bases to trimming and J lost 6 bases, with 5 bases between them. Per the germline V gene, CDR1 is SEHNR and CDR2 is FQNEAQ (reference sequence). The CDR3 coding sequence is TGTGCCAGCAGCTTAGCGAGCGCCGGGGAGCTGTTTTTT. Its protein is CASSLASAGELFF.

The chain has TRBV4-2 and TRBJ2-3, with 8 positions matching TRBD2. The CDR3 has 18 residues. Unmatched junction bases numbered 13, after V lost 0 bases and J lost 5 bases. Germline V gene sequence: CDR1 LGHNA, CDR2 YNFKEQ. As DNA, the CDR3 is TGTGCCAGCAGCCAAGACTCCCCAGCGGGAGTGGGCGGAGATACGCAGTATTTT. Translation gives CASSQDSPAGVGGDTQYF.

The chain uses TRBV9 and TRBJ2-7, with D possibly being TRBD1 (5 bases). Germline V gene data show CDR1 as SGDLS and CDR2 as YYNGEE. The CDR3 spans 14 residues. Trimming took 4 bases from V and 2 from J, leaving 13 bases between them. The CDR3 region is CASSPSTATYEQYF. CDR3 DNA sequence: TGTGCCAGCAGCCCATCGACAGCGACCTACGAGCAGTACTTC. Full variable domain (remainder filled in from reference TRBV9 and TRBJ2-7): DSGVTQTPKHLITATGQRVTLRCSPRSGDLSVYWYQQSLDQGLQFLIQYYNGEERAKGNILERFSAQQFPDLHSELNLSSLELGDSALYFCASSPSTATYEQYFGPGTRLTVT.

V and J are TRBV28 and TRBJ2-1; tentatively, D is TRBD1 (6 bases). Trimming pared 3 bases from V and 0 bases from J, leaving 6 bases between. This CDR3 is 14 amino acids long. The germline V gene has CDR1 MDHEN and CDR2 SYDVKM. This CDR3 reads CASSLDSSYNEQFF. CDR3 nucleotides: TGTGCCAGCAGTTTGGACAGCTCCTACAATGAGCAGTTCTTC. Full variable domain (missing parts from reference TRBV28 and TRBJ2-1): DVKVTQSSRYLVKRTGEKVFLECVQDMDHENMFWYRQDPGLGLRLIYFSYDVKMKEKGDIPEGYSVSREKKERFSLILESASTNQTSMYLCASSLDSSYNEQFFGPGTRLTVL.

The DNA of the CDR3 is TGCGCCAGCAGCGTTGAATCCCCGGTCTACGAGCAGTACTTC. It specifies CASSVESPVYEQYF. The chain joins TRBV5-1 to TRBJ2-5; D gene ambiguous. The DNA matches TRBJ2-7 better at its end, which makes the J call doubtful. This CDR3 spans 14 amino acids. Per the germline V gene, CDR1 is SGHRS and CDR2 is YFSETQ.

This clone was observed once. V is TRBV7-2 and J is TRBJ2-1; D possibly corresponds to TRBD2 (6 bases). The V end lost 6 bases, the J end lost 0 bases, and 9 bases lay between the germline ends. Looked up from germline, CDR1 is SGHTA and CDR2 is FQGNSA. This CDR3 contains 14 residues. The DNA for the CDR3 is TGTGCCAGCAGGCTGACTAGCTCCTACAATGAGCAGTTCTTC. Its protein is CASRLTSSYNEQFF.

The chain carries TRBV28 and TRBJ2-5; TRBD2 matches 8 bases. This CDR3 has 16 residues. Germline lookup yields CDR1 MDHEN and CDR2 SYDVKM. After removal of 3 bases from V and 5 bases from J, the junction contained 11 bases not matched to a gene. The CDR3, as DNA: TGTGCCAGCAGTTTCCCGCCAGACGGGAGGGATGAGACCCAGTACTTC. Its translation is CASSFPPDGRDETQYF.

The chain has TRBV7-9 and TRBJ2-3; D gene uncertain. The CDR3 spans 15 residues. In germline, CDR1 is SEHNR, CDR2 FQNEAQ (reference sequence). V lost 5 bases and J lost 0, with 12 bases in between. CDR3 residues: CASSPRAESTDTQYF. CDR3 bases: TGTGCCAGCAGCCCAAGGGCAGAAAGCACAGATACGCAGTATTTT.

This clone appeared once. V usage is TRBV19 and J usage is TRBJ1-1; possibly TRBD1 for D (5 bases). Looked up from germline, CDR1 is LNHDA and CDR2 is SQIVND (reference sequence). The ends were cut back, 9 bases at V and 1 base at J, with 12 bases in the middle. This CDR3 has 13 amino acids. The CDR3 protein is CASKNTGNTEAFF. The CDR3 DNA reads TGTGCCAGCAAAAATACAGGGAACACTGAAGCTTTCTTT.

This chain joins TRBV7-8 and TRBJ2-7; 9 bases map to TRBD1. The germline gives CDR1 SGHVS, CDR2 FQNEAQ. With V trimmed by 2 bases and J by 3 bases, 8 bases remained unmatched. CDR3 length: 16 amino acids. The CDR3 nucleotides read TGTGCCAGCAGCTTATTCGGTCGGACAGGGGACTACGAGCAGTACTTC. Translating it yields CASSLFGRTGDYEQYF. Together with reference TRBV7-8 and TRBJ2-7, the CDR3 gives the full variable domain: GAGVSQSPRYKVAKRGQDVALRCDPISGHVSLFWYQQALGQGPEFLTYFQNEAQLDKSGLPSDRFFAERPEGSVSTLKIQRTQQEDSAVYLCASSLFGRTGDYEQYFGPGTRLTVT.

This chain uses TRBV6-1 with TRBJ1-1; 9 bases are a match to TRBD1. J lost 0 bases, V lost 4 bases, and 9 bases had no gene match. The CDR3 consists of 17 residues. Germline CDR1 MNHNS, CDR2 SASEGT. CDR3 sequence: CASSAGTGYIVNTEAFF. In DNA form, the CDR3 reads TGTGCCAGCAGTGCCGGGACAGGGTACATTGTGAACACTGAAGCTTTCTTT.

The chain employs TRBV19 and TRBJ1-5; D unclear. Trimming removed 1 base at V and 14 bases at J, with 21 bases between. Germline assignment: CDR1 LNHDA and CDR2 SQIVND (reference sequence). The CDR3 extends over 15 amino acids. CDR3 nucleotide sequence: TGTGCCAGTAGTATAGCTCCGGGATCTGCTATAGACGAGCATTTT. Its protein is CASSIAPGSAIDEHF.

The chain is built from TRBV19 and TRBJ1-1; D remains ambiguous. The CDR3 has 16 residues. CDR1 is LNHDA, CDR2 SQIVND, per germline (reference sequence). V lost 3 bases, J lost 6 bases, and 20 bases lay in between. CDR3 sequence reads: CASSMPPGSFKAEAFF. CDR3 sequence (DNA): TGTGCCAGTAGTATGCCTCCTGGGAGTTTCAAGGCTGAAGCTTTCTTT.

This clone has just a few counts. The chain recombines TRBV7-9 with TRBJ2-1; D not resolved. Germline V gives CDR1 SEHNR, CDR2 FQNEAQ (reference sequence). V was cut by 1 base and J by 8 bases, with 6 bases left in between. The CDR3 is made up of 12 amino acids. The CDR3 nucleotides are TGTGCCAGCAGCTTAGAGAACGATGAGCAGTTCTTC. As protein: CASSLENDEQFF. Drawing the rest from reference TRBV7-9 and TRBJ2-1, the complete variable domain is DTGVSQNPRHKITKRGQNVTFRCDPISEHNRLYWYRQTLGQGPEFLTYFQNEAQLEKSRLLSDRFSAERPKGSFSTLEIQRTEQGDSAMYLCASSLENDEQFFGPGTRLTVL.

This clone was observed once. The chain has TRBV30 and TRBJ2-5; 10 positions match TRBD1. Judging by the DNA end, TRBJ2-7 fits better; the J call may be wrong. The V gene's germline CDR1 is GTSNPN and CDR2 SVGIG (reference sequence). The CDR3 loop spans 13 amino acids. CDR3 bases: TGTGCCTACGCCGGGACAGGGGTTTACGAGCAGTACTTC. Encoded protein: CAYAGTGVYEQYF.

J is TRBJ1-6 and V is TRBV4-1; D remains ambiguous. CDR1 MGHRA and CDR2 YSYEKL come from the germline V gene. V was clipped by 4 bases and J by 1 base, with 8 bases between them. CDR3 length: 15 residues. Written as DNA, the CDR3 is TGCGCCAGCAGCCTCGCGATTTCCTATAATTCACCCCTCCACTTT. It translates to CASSLAISYNSPLHF.

The sample holds one count of this clone. The chain carries TRBV7-9 and TRBJ1-3, with a possible D match to TRBD1 (5 bases). Deletions cut 5 bases from V and 9 bases from J, with 17 bases between. The germline V gene has CDR1 SEHNR and CDR2 FQNEAQ (reference sequence). The CDR3 is 14 residues long. Written as DNA, the CDR3 is TGTGCCAGCAGCCGAGCAGTGGGGCGGGCCACCATATATTTT. Its protein is CASSRAVGRATIYF. Variable domain in full (rest from reference TRBV7-9 and TRBJ1-3): DTGVSQNPRHKITKRGQNVTFRCDPISEHNRLYWYRQTLGQGPEFLTYFQNEAQLEKSRLLSDRFSAERPKGSFSTLEIQRTEQGDSAMYLCASSRAVGRATIYFGEGSWLTVV.

This clone came up once. This may stem from a read error, because a much larger clone lies one nucleotide away. V usage is TRBV13 and J usage is TRBJ2-7; D not certain. The CDR3 has 11 residues. Germline V gene sequence: CDR1 PRHDT, CDR2 FYEKMQ (reference sequence). The germline V and J ends were trimmed by 4 bases and 2 bases, with 3 bases remaining between them. This chain's CDR3 is CASSSAYEQYF. The CDR3, as DNA: TGTGCCAGCAGCTCCGCCTACGAGCAGTACTTC.

This clone was found once. The gene calls are TRBV11-2 and TRBJ1-1; D not certain. The CDR3 extends over 14 amino acids. Trimming shortened V by 2 bases and J by 1 base, and 8 bases separated the two germline ends. Per germline, CDR1 SGHAT and CDR2 FQNNGV. CDR3 sequence reads: CASSLYIENTEAFF. Here the CDR3 DNA reads TGTGCCAGCAGCTTATATATTGAGAACACTGAAGCTTTCTTT. Together with reference TRBV11-2 and TRBJ1-1, the CDR3 gives the full variable domain: EAGVAQSPRYKIIEKRQSVAFWCNPISGHATLYWYQQILGQGPKLLIQFQNNGVVDDSQLPKDRFSAERLKGVDSTLKIQPAKLEDSAVYLCASSLYIENTEAFFGQGTRLTVV.

This rearrangement joins TRBV6-6 to TRBJ2-3; D is undetermined. The germline V gene encodes CDR1 MNHNY and CDR2 SVGAGI (reference sequence). Trimming took 0 bases from V and 1 from J, leaving 5 bases between them. The CDR3 loop spans 14 amino acids. The DNA for the CDR3 is TGTGCCAGCAGTTACTCGATTGGCACAGATACGCAGTATTTT. Amino acid sequence: CASSYSIGTDTQYF.

The CDR3 sequence: CASSLQAPDEKLFF. The CDR3 coding sequence is TGTGCCAGCAGCTTGCAGGCGCCTGATGAAAAACTGTTTTTT. V is TRBV5-5 and J is TRBJ1-4; no clear D. CDR1 and CDR2 (germline): SGHKS, YYEKEE (reference sequence). Trimming stripped 1 base from V and 6 bases from J, with 10 bases between. The CDR3 length is 14 residues.